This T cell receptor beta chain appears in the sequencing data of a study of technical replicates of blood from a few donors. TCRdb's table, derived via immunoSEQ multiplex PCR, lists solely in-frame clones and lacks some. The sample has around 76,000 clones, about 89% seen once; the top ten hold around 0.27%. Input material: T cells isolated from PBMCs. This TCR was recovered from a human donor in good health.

CDR3 protein: CASSLAGDYNEQFF. The CDR3 DNA reads as TGTGCCAGCAGCTTAGCGGGGGATTACAATGAGCAGTTCTTC. The chain has TRBV7-3 and TRBJ2-1; TRBD2 aligns across 7 bases. CDR3 length: 14 amino acids. Germline trimming cut 2 bases from V and 4 bases from J; bases unmatched to any gene: 2. Germline V gene data show CDR1 as SGHTA and CDR2 as FQGTGA.